This T cell receptor (beta chain) was sequenced in a study of shared clonotypes between healthy human individuals. Study-wide results and limits: Limited genetic and exposure-history diversity came from having few donors. Larger estimated richness was generally recorded for naive subsets relative to memory subsets. Clonotype sharing among donors was thought likely to change with sequencing depth.

The CDR3 sequence is 15 residues long. Germline V gene sequence: CDR1 SSHAT, CDR2 FNYEAQ (reference sequence). About this clone itself: Its specificity is not known. A junction end diverges from the germline sequence, so it may reflect a read error.

Method: immunoSEQ multiplex PCR; TCRdb's copy keeps in-frame clones and lacks some. The table has roughly 2.6 million clones, roughly nine tenths seen once. This TCR came from a man between 18 and 29 years old in good health. The sequenced material came from naive CD4+ T cells sorted from blood. The subset was: CD45RA+ positively selected. The chain is built from TRBV7-7 and TRBJ2-5; 10 positions match TRBD1. DNA for the CDR3: TGTGCTAGCAGCCCACGACAGGGGGCACAAGAGACCCAGTACTTC. It yields the protein CASSPRQGAQETQYF.